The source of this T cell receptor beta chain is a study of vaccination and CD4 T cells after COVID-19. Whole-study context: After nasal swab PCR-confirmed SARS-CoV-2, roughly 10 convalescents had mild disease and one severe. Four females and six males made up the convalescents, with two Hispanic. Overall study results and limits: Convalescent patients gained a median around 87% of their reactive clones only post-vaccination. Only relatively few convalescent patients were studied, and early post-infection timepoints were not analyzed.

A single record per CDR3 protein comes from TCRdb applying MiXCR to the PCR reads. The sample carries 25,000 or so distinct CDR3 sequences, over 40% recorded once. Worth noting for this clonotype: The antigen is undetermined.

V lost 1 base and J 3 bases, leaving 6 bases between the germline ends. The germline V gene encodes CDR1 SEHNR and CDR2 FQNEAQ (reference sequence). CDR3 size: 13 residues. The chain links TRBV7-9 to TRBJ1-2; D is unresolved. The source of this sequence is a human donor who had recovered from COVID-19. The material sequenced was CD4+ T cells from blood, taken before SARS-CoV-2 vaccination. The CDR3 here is CASSLGGDYGYTF. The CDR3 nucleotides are TGTGCCAGCAGCTTAGGGGGTGACTATGGCTACACCTTC.